This T cell receptor beta chain was identified in a study of T cells after yellow fever vaccination. MiXCR was run by TCRdb on the 5' RACE reads, yielding one entry per CDR3 protein. Among some 500,000 distinct CDR3 sequences listed, around an eighth were seen once. The CDR3 runs 15 residues. Trimming shortened V by 0 bases and J by 3 bases, and 11 bases separated the two germline ends. Germline values: CDR1 SGHRS, CDR2 YFSETQ. The material was PBMCs, obtained on the day of the yellow fever booster vaccination. The chain is built from TRBV5-1 and TRBJ2-3; perhaps TRBD2 as D (5 bases). This TCR came from a man aged 25 to 40 who received the YFV17D yellow fever vaccine. This chain's CDR3 is CASSLALSETDTQYF. CDR3 sequence (DNA): TGCGCCAGCAGCTTGGCTCTTAGCGAGACAGATACGCAGTATTTT. Drawing the rest from reference TRBV5-1 and TRBJ2-3, the complete variable domain is KAGVTQTPRYLIKTRGQQVTLSCSPISGHRSVSWYQQTPGQGLQFLFEYFSETQRNKGNFPGRFSGRQFSNSRSEMNVSTLELGDSALYLCASSLALSETDTQYFGPGTRLTVL.